This entry concerns a single T cell receptor beta chain. This record comes from a study of blood T cell repertoires in COVID-19. About the study: Material from acute and convalescent COVID-19 was sourced from the United States, Italy and Spain.

The germline V gene encodes CDR1 SGHTS and CDR2 YDEGEE. There are 15 residues in the CDR3. V was clipped by 4 bases and J by 6 bases; unmatched bases: 9. Enrollees, roughly 18 to 90 years old, lived in about two dozen US areas. Only in-frame clones appear in the TCRdb table, and some are missing; sequencing was by immunoSEQ multiplex PCR. The repertoire holds 300,000 to 350,000 clones, with around 90% as singletons. The sequence derives from a woman younger than 30 with acute COVID-19. Material for sequencing was PBMCs or T cells enriched from blood (not recorded which). The V and J genes are TRBV5-8 and TRBJ1-5, with 8 bases lining up with TRBD1. The CDR3 DNA is TGTGCCAGCAGCGTACAGGGGGTAAGGGGTCAGCCCCAGCATTTT. It codes for CASSVQGVRGQPQHF.